The clone carrying this T cell receptor (beta chain) has only a few counts. What it binds is not known. The data stem from a study of cytomegalovirus exposure and HLA in healthy donors. Study-wide findings and caveats: Most sequenced TCRs were rare (though some public TCRs occurred in many donors). Sequencing depth across donors, presence/absence analyses assumed, was roughly uniform. The classifier reportedly diagnosed cytomegalovirus status with high sensitivity and specificity. Analyzed later, most CMV-associated TCR beta chains appeared HLA-restricted.

Germline V lookup: CDR1 MGHRA, CDR2 YSYEKL. The CDR3 runs to 13 residues. The V end lost 3 bases, the J end lost 11 bases, and 16 bases lay between the germline ends. The PCR made use of 60 Vbeta and 13 Jbeta primers. Sequencing was performed with immunoSEQ multiplex PCR; in TCRdb, only in-frame clones are kept and a portion is missing. The profile shows about 130,000 clones, 8% to 9.5% of them singletons. Sequenced input: PBMCs. The chain combines TRBV4-1 with TRBJ1-1; no firm D call. This clonotype originated in a man aged 40-55 years in good health and CMV-seronegative. In nucleotides, the CDR3 is TGCGCCAGCAGCCAGGTTGGAGGGTCTGGGGCTTTCTTT. Translating it yields CASSQVGGSGAFF.